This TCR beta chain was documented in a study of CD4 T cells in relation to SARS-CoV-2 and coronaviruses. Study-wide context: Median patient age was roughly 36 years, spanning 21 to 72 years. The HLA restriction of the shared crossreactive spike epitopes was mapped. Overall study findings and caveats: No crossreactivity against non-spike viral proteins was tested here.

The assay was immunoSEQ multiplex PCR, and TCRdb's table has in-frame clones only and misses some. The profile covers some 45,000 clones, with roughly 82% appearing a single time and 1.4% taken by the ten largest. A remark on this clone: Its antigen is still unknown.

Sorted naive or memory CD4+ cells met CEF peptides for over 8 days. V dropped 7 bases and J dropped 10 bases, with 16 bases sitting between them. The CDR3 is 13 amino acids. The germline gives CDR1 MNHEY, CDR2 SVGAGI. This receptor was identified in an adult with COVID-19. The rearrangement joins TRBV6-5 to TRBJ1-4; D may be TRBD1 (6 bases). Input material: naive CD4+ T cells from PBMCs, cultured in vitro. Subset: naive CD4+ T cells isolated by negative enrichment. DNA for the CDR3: TGTGCCAGCACTCGGGGGCCGGGAGGAAAACTGTTTTTT. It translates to CASTRGPGGKLFF.